The 5 T cell receptor beta chains below all came from one sample that was sequenced in a study of blood T cell repertoires in COVID-19. Produced via immunoSEQ multiplex PCR; TCRdb's table is partial and in-frame only. The sample lists roughly 380,000 clones, around 87% occurring once. The material sequenced was PBMCs or T cells enriched from blood (not recorded which). The source is a man aged 25-45 years who had recovered from COVID-19.

The chain is built from TRBV6-1 and TRBJ2-4; 8 nucleotides agree with TRBD2. CDR1 is MNHNS, CDR2 SASEGT, per germline. Unmatched junction bases numbered 17, after V lost 0 bases and J lost 1 base. This CDR3 comprises 21 residues. The CDR3 loop is CASSEAQRGFHAGRAKNIQYF. Here the CDR3 DNA reads TGTGCCAGCAGTGAAGCGCAGCGGGGGTTCCACGCCGGTCGCGCCAAAAACATTCAGTACTTC.

The chain links TRBV4-1 to TRBJ2-5, with 8 bases fitting TRBD1. CDR1 and CDR2 from the germline V gene are MGHRA and YSYEKL. Trimming cost V 2 bases and J 0 bases; bases outside gene matches: 5. There are 16 residues in the CDR3. This chain's CDR3 is CASSQRQGTYQETQYF. As DNA, the CDR3 is TGCGCCAGCAGCCAAAGACAGGGGACCTACCAAGAGACCCAGTACTTC.

The rearrangement uses TRBV6-6 and TRBJ2-2, with TRBD2 identical over 10 bases. The CDR3 contains 15 residues. V lost 6 bases to trimming and J lost 7 bases; unmatched junction nucleotides: 8. Germline V CDR1 and CDR2: MNHNY, SVGAGI (reference sequence). Here the CDR3 reads CASSRLAGDRGELFF. CDR3 coding DNA: TGTGCCAGCAGCAGACTAGCGGGCGATCGCGGGGAGCTGTTTTTT.

The chain recombines TRBV7-2 with TRBJ2-1, with 8 bases that match TRBD2. Germline values: CDR1 SGHTA, CDR2 FQGNSA. V dropped 1 base and J dropped 10; count of bases not matched to a gene: 9. This CDR3 has 15 amino acids. The CDR3 loop reads CASSLDPGGAREQFF. In DNA, the CDR3 is TGTGCCAGCAGCTTAGATCCCGGGGGGGCTAGGGAGCAGTTCTTC. The entire variable domain, with the rest obtained from reference TRBV7-2 and TRBJ2-1, is as follows: GAGVSQSPSNKVTEKGKDVELRCDPISGHTALYWYRQSLGQGLEFLIYFQGNSAPDKSGLPSDRFSAERTGGSVSTLTIQRTQQEDSAVYLCASSLDPGGAREQFFGPGTRLTVL.

The chain carries TRBV27 and TRBJ2-5; a possible D gene is TRBD1 (7 bases). Germline loops: CDR1 MNHEY, CDR2 SMNVEV (reference sequence). The germline V and J ends were trimmed by 6 bases and 1 base, with 15 bases remaining between them. The CDR3 consists of 15 residues. CDR3 coding DNA: TGTGCCAGCAGGCACCGCGGGACAGCCCAAGAGACCCAGTACTTC. As protein: CASRHRGTAQETQYF.